Below, 24 T cell receptor beta chains from the same sample are listed, as sequenced in a study of shared clonotypes between healthy human individuals. Profiled with immunoSEQ multiplex PCR; TCRdb holds only in-frame clones, not every one. The sample consists of over a million clones, around 78% of them appearing once. Sample: memory CD4+ T cells from PBMCs. Subset in this sample: CD45RA-negative fraction. The origin of the receptors is a man between 18 and 29 years old in good health. Some clones in this sample may be carry-over from other donors' samples.

To note about this clone: Other DNA sequences in the sample encode the same CDR3. The chain recombines TRBV2 with TRBJ2-1; D is ambiguous. Germline assignment: CDR1 SNHLY and CDR2 FYNNEI. V gave up 6 bases and J gave up 8 bases, with 8 bases separating them. The CDR3 totals 11 residues. The CDR3 nucleotides are TGTGCCAGCAGCCCATTCGATGAGCAGTTCTTC. Amino acid sequence: CASSPFDEQFF. The full variable domain, its missing parts supplied by reference TRBV2 and TRBJ2-1, is EPEVTQTPSHQVTQMGQEVILRCVPISNHLYFYWYRQILGQKVEFLVSFYNNEISEKSEIFDDQFSVERPDGSNFTLKIRSTKLEDSAMYFCASSPFDEQFFGPGTRLTVL.

The V and J genes are TRBV28 and TRBJ2-1; D not certain. CDR3 length: 15 residues. Per the germline V gene, CDR1 is MDHEN and CDR2 is SYDVKM. The V and J ends lost 3 bases and 2 bases respectively, with 11 bases between them. CDR3 sequence: CASSLYAETYNEQFF. CDR3 sequence (DNA): TGTGCCAGCAGTTTGTACGCCGAAACCTACAATGAGCAGTTCTTC.

The V call is TRBV5-5, the J call TRBJ2-5; 9 bases fit TRBD1. The CDR3 contains 17 residues. Trimming took 1 base from V and 5 from J; bases not matched to a gene: 12. Germline lookup yields CDR1 SGHKS and CDR2 YYEKEE (reference sequence). CDR3 DNA sequence: TGTGCCAGCAGCTTGACGCCGGGACAGGGTGTTTCGGAGACCCAGTACTTC. It codes for CASSLTPGQGVSETQYF. The full variable domain, with the rest looked up from reference TRBV5-5 and TRBJ2-5, is DAGVTQSPTHLIKTRGQQVTLRCSPISGHKSVSWYQQVLGQGPQFIFQYYEKEERGRGNFPDRFSARQFPNYSSELNVNALLLGDSALYLCASSLTPGQGVSETQYFGPGTRLLVL.

The chain couples TRBV5-4 to TRBJ2-2; 15 bases fit TRBD2. J gave up 1 base and V 4 bases, and 11 bases lay outside the gene matches. The CDR3 totals 20 residues. Germline V gene data show CDR1 as SGHNT and CDR2 as YYREEE (reference sequence). Here the CDR3 reads CASSGNRTSGRGRNTGELFF. For the CDR3, the DNA is TGTGCCAGCAGCGGGAACCGGACTAGCGGGAGGGGCAGGAACACCGGGGAGCTGTTTTTT.

The gene calls are TRBV5-1 and TRBJ1-6; tentative D call: TRBD1 (5 bases). This CDR3 has 14 residues. Trimming took 2 bases from V and 9 from J, leaving 12 bases between them. Germline CDR1 and CDR2: SGHRS and YFSETQ. CDR3 nucleotides: TGCGCCAGCAGCTTTGGGACGGGAGGTTCACCCCTCCACTTT. Its translation is CASSFGTGGSPLHF. Drawing the rest from reference TRBV5-1 and TRBJ1-6, the complete variable domain is KAGVTQTPRYLIKTRGQQVTLSCSPISGHRSVSWYQQTPGQGLQFLFEYFSETQRNKGNFPGRFSGRQFSNSRSEMNVSTLELGDSALYLCASSFGTGGSPLHFGNGTRLTVT.

About this clone: This may stem from a read error, because a much larger clone lies one nucleotide away. The chain couples TRBV5-4 to TRBJ1-3; D gene uncertain. The length of the CDR3 is 15 residues. CDR1 is SGHNT, CDR2 YYREEE, per germline (reference sequence). V dropped 0 bases and J dropped 0 bases, with 7 bases sitting between them. The CDR3 loop reads CASSLGSGSGNTIYF. The CDR3 nucleotides are TGTGCCAGCAGCTTGGGGTCGGGCTCTGGAAACACCATATATTTT.

The chain links TRBV2 to TRBJ1-5; TRBD1 matches at 8 bases. With 7 bases clipped from V and 0 bases from J, the junction kept 8 bases outside the gene matches. The V gene's germline CDR1 is SNHLY and CDR2 FYNNEI. The CDR3 is made up of 16 amino acids. The CDR3 is CASTKEGQDSNQPQHF. The DNA of the CDR3 is TGTGCCAGCACCAAAGAGGGACAGGATAGCAATCAGCCCCAGCATTTT.

The chain is built from TRBV7-6 and TRBJ1-1; D unresolved. V lost 3 bases and J 2 bases, leaving 7 bases between the germline ends. The CDR3 extends over 13 amino acids. CDR1 and CDR2 (germline): SGHVS, FNYEAQ. For the CDR3, the DNA is TGTGCCAGCAGCTTTCGGGGTAACACTGAAGCTTTCTTT. Protein: CASSFRGNTEAFF.

Notes on this clone: A single base is all that separates this from a far larger clone, so a read error is likely. At the DNA level, this CDR3 is encoded by other sequences in the same sample as well. V usage is TRBV5-1 and J usage is TRBJ2-7; D uncertain. Trimming cost V 2 bases and J 7 bases, with 7 bases left between them. The CDR3 has 11 amino acids. CDR1 and CDR2 from the germline V gene are SGHRS and YFSETQ. CDR3: CASSLESEQYF. CDR3 nucleotides: TGCGCCAGCAGCTTAGAGAGTGAGCAGTACTTC.

The rearrangement uses TRBV5-4 and TRBJ1-5, with 7 bases lining up with TRBD1. This CDR3 spans 14 amino acids. The V gene's germline CDR1 is SGHNT and CDR2 YYREEE (reference sequence). J gave up 6 bases and V 2 bases, and 5 bases lay outside the gene matches. CDR3 in amino acids: CASSFEGAGQPQHF. CDR3 sequence (DNA): TGTGCCAGCAGCTTCGAGGGGGCGGGTCAGCCCCAGCATTTT.

The chain employs TRBV28 and TRBJ2-5; 7 bases are shared with TRBD2. With 7 bases clipped from V and 1 base from J, the junction kept 3 bases outside the gene matches. This CDR3 contains 13 residues. Germline V lookup: CDR1 MDHEN, CDR2 SYDVKM. DNA of the CDR3: TGTGCCAGCACCGGGACTATCCAAGAGACCCAGTACTTC. It translates to CASTGTIQETQYF.

Concerning this clone itself: Other DNA sequences within the sample encode an identical CDR3. The chain combines TRBV28 with TRBJ2-1; TRBD2 is a possible D gene (6 bases). V dropped 2 bases and J dropped 7 bases, with 9 bases sitting between them. CDR3 length: 13 amino acids. Germline CDR1 and CDR2: MDHEN and SYDVKM. Written as DNA, the CDR3 is TGTGCCAGCAGTTTAGGCCGGGGGAATGAGCAGTTCTTC. It encodes CASSLGRGNEQFF. The whole variable domain, filled in from reference TRBV28 and TRBJ2-1, reads DVKVTQSSRYLVKRTGEKVFLECVQDMDHENMFWYRQDPGLGLRLIYFSYDVKMKEKGDIPEGYSVSREKKERFSLILESASTNQTSMYLCASSLGRGNEQFFGPGTRLTVL.

This clone was found a few times. The V gene is TRBV30, the J gene TRBJ2-7; D perhaps matches TRBD1 (5 bases). There are 15 residues in the CDR3. Per the germline V gene, CDR1 is GTSNPN and CDR2 is SVGIG (reference sequence). V shed 3 bases and J shed 1 base, with 16 bases lying between them. CDR3 sequence reads: CAWSHTGRESYEQYF. The CDR3 nucleotides read TGTGCCTGGAGCCATACGGGCAGGGAATCCTACGAGCAGTACTTC.

This chain uses TRBV6-6 with TRBJ2-7; TRBD2 might be the D (6 bases). With 6 bases removed from V and 2 bases from J, the gap between germline ends came to 20 bases. The CDR3 spans 16 residues. Germline CDR1 reads MNHNY; CDR2 reads SVGAGI (reference sequence). The CDR3 DNA is TGTGCCAGCAGGGCCAGCGGGCCCGAAATACCCTACGAGCAGTACTTC. Encoded protein: CASRASGPEIPYEQYF.

The J gene is TRBJ2-1, the V gene TRBV6-9, with 7 bases lining up with TRBD2. The CDR3 spans 17 residues. The germline CDR1 and CDR2 sequences are MNHGY and SVAAGI. The ends lost 5 bases at V and 5 bases at J; junction bases unmatched: 15. For the CDR3, the DNA is TGTGCCAGCAGTGGCGGGAGTGGCTCTTGGGGACACAATGAGCAGTTCTTC. Its translation is CASSGGSGSWGHNEQFF.

Points on this clone: The same CDR3 arises from other DNA sequences in this sample as well. J is TRBJ2-7 and V is TRBV2, with 8 bases fitting TRBD1. CDR3 length: 14 residues. V was clipped by 6 bases and J by 4 bases; unmatched bases: 8. Germline lookup yields CDR1 SNHLY and CDR2 FYNNEI. In nucleotides, the CDR3 is TGTGCCAGCAGGGAGGACAGGGTGGGATACGAGCAGTACTTC. This gives the protein CASREDRVGYEQYF. The full variable domain, with the rest looked up from reference TRBV2 and TRBJ2-7, is EPEVTQTPSHQVTQMGQEVILRCVPISNHLYFYWYRQILGQKVEFLVSFYNNEISEKSEIFDDQFSVERPDGSNFTLKIRSTKLEDSAMYFCASREDRVGYEQYFGPGTRLTVT.

The chain carries TRBV6-1 and TRBJ1-3; 7 bases are shared with TRBD1. CDR1 is MNHNS and CDR2 is SASEGT in the germline V gene. This CDR3 has 17 amino acids. The V segment lost 4 bases and the J segment 3 bases; nucleotides outside the gene matches: 12. The DNA of the CDR3 is TGTGCCAGCAGTGCGCGGTTGGACAGGTTAATTGGAAACACCATATATTTT. It codes for CASSARLDRLIGNTIYF.

The chain has TRBV27 and TRBJ2-3; tentative D call: TRBD2 (6 bases). This CDR3 has 13 amino acids. CDR1 and CDR2 from the germline V gene are MNHEY and SMNVEV (reference sequence). Trimming pared 10 bases from V and 2 bases from J, leaving 13 bases between. CDR3 coding DNA: TGTGCCACCGGGGGAGCGTTCACAGATACGCAGTATTTT. It codes for CATGGAFTDTQYF.

For this clone: Other DNA sequences within the sample encode an identical CDR3. V usage is TRBV5-1 and J usage is TRBJ2-7; TRBD2 might be the D (6 bases). Trimming took 0 bases from V and 1 from J, leaving 11 bases between them. Germline CDR1 is SGHRS and CDR2 is YFSETQ. The CDR3 spans 15 residues. The CDR3 region is CASSLAPGVSYEQYF. As DNA, the CDR3 is TGCGCCAGCAGCTTGGCCCCGGGAGTTTCCTACGAGCAGTACTTC.

A word on this clone: It may be a read error: a sequence one base away is much more abundant. The CDR3 loop reads CASRLSGANVLTF. The CDR3 DNA follows: TGTGCCAGCAGGTTATCTGGGGCCAACGTCCTGACTTTC. J is TRBJ2-6 and V is TRBV11-1, with unresolved D. This CDR3 contains 13 residues. V was cut by 6 bases and J by 1 base, with 4 bases left in between. CDR1 is SGHAT, CDR2 FQDESV, per germline (reference sequence).

The chain recombines TRBV4-1 with TRBJ2-3; maybe TRBD2 (6 bases). V gave up 2 bases and J gave up 2 bases, with 14 bases separating them. In germline, CDR1 is MGHRA, CDR2 YSYEKL. This CDR3 contains 16 residues. CDR3 nucleotides: TGCGCCAGCAGCCAAAGGCTAGCGCCTCTCACAGATACGCAGTATTTT. This codes for CASSQRLAPLTDTQYF.

The chain joins TRBV5-8 to TRBJ1-4; D not certain. The V end lost 2 bases, the J end lost 1 base, and 12 bases lay between the germline ends. The CDR3 spans 16 residues. The V gene's germline CDR1 is SGHTS and CDR2 YDEGEE. For the CDR3, the DNA is TGTGCCAGCAGCTTTGAAGCCACTGGAACTAATGAAAAACTGTTTTTT. This sequence encodes CASSFEATGTNEKLFF.

V is TRBV7-2 and J is TRBJ2-2; D possibly corresponds to TRBD2 (7 bases). Germline values: CDR1 SGHTA, CDR2 FQGNSA. Trimming cost V 5 bases and J 4 bases, with 17 bases left between them. The CDR3 length is 16 residues. CDR3 protein: CASSPPLRGGTGELFF. The CDR3 DNA reads TGTGCCAGCAGCCCCCCGCTAAGGGGGGGCACCGGGGAGCTGTTTTTT.

This chain joins TRBV5-8 and TRBJ2-1, with unresolved D. This CDR3 region has 13 residues. Germline V gene data show CDR1 as SGHTS and CDR2 as YDEGEE. V was cut by 2 bases and J by 9 bases, with 12 bases left in between. CDR3 DNA sequence: TGTGCCAGCAGCTTAGTGGGTATGAGTGAGCAGTTCTTC. Its protein is CASSLVGMSEQFF.